This T cell receptor (beta chain) came from a study of CD8 T cells in Susac syndrome. Per germline, CDR1 SQVTM and CDR2 ANQGSEA. CDR3 length: 12 amino acids. V lost 4 bases and J lost 8; bases outside the gene matches: 6. Random hexamers were used to reverse transcribe the RNA input (about 0.5 to 1 ug). Each CDR3 protein gets one entry after TCRdb re-called the immunoSEQ multiplex PCR reads with MiXCR. The sample has around 100,000 distinct CDR3 sequences, 95% seen once. The material sequenced was CD8+ T cells from PBMCs. The rearrangement uses TRBV29-1 and TRBJ1-2; 8 bases agree with TRBD1. The source is a human donor with Susac syndrome. CDR3 loop: CSVGQGAGGYTF. The CDR3, as DNA: TGCAGCGTTGGCCAGGGGGCAGGGGGCTACACCTTC.